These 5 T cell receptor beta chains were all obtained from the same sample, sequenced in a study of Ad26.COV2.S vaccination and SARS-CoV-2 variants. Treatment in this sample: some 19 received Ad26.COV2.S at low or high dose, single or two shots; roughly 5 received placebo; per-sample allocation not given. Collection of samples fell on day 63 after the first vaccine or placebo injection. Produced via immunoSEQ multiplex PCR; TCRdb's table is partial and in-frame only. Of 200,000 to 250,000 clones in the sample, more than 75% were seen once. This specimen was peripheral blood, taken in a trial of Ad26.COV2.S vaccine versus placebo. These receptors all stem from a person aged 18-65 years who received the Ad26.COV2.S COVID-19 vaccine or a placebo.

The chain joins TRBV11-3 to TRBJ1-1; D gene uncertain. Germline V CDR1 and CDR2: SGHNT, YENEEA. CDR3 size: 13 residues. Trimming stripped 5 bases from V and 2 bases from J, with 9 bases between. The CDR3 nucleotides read TGTGCCAGCAGCCTCAAACTAAACACTGAAGCTTTCTTT. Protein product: CASSLKLNTEAFF.

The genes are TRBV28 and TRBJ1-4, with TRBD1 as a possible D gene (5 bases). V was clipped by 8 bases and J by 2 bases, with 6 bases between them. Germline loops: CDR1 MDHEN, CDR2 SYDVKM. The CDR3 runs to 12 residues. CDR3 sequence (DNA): TGTGCCAGCGGGGCTACTAATGAAAAACTGTTTTTT. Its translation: CASGATNEKLFF.

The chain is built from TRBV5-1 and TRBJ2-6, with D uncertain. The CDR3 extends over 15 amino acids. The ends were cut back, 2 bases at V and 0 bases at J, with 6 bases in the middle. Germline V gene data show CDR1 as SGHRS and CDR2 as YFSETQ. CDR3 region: CASSLKVSGANVLTF. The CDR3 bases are TGCGCCAGCAGCTTAAAGGTCTCTGGGGCCAACGTCCTGACTTTC.

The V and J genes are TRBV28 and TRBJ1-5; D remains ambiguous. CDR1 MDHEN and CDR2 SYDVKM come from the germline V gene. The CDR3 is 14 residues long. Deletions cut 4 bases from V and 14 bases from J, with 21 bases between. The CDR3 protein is CASSSIQKGWGKHF. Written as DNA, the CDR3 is TGTGCCAGCAGTTCGATACAGAAAGGTTGGGGTAAGCATTTT.

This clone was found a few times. Here the CDR3 reads CASSLGAGVSGNTIYF. In nucleotides, the CDR3 is TGTGCCAGCAGCTTAGGGGCCGGGGTCTCTGGAAACACCATATATTTT. V is TRBV11-2 and J is TRBJ1-3; D is undetermined. V was cut by 1 base and J by 0 bases, with 10 bases left in between. CDR3 size: 16 residues. The germline gives CDR1 SGHAT, CDR2 FQNNGV.